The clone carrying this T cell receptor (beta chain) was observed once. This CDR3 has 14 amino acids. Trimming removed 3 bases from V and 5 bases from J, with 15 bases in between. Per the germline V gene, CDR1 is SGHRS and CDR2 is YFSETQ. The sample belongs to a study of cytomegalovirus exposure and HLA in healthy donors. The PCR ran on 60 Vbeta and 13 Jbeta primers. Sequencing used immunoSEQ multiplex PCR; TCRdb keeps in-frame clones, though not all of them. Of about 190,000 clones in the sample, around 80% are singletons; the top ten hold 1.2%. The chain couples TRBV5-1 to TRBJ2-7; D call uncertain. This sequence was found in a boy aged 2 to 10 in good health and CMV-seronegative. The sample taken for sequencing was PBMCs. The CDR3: CASSYDPTSDEQYF. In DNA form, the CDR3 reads TGCGCCAGCAGCTATGACCCGACGAGCGACGAGCAGTACTTC.